Reported below is one T cell receptor (beta chain). Its antigen is still unknown. These data come from a study of OX40 agonist ivuxolimab in advanced cancers. The V gene end was trimmed by 4 bases and the J gene end by 2 bases; junction bases not matched to a gene: 6. In germline, CDR1 is SGHRS, CDR2 YFSETQ. The CDR3 length is 15 residues. Drawing of blood for sampling happened at baseline, at cycle 4 day 1, and at cycle 7 day 1. The data were produced by immunoSEQ multiplex PCR, yet TCRdb's version contains in-frame clones alone and is incomplete. Of around 84,000 clones in the sample, around 94% were seen once. Findings and limits, study-wide: At 0.1 to 3.0 mg/kg, clonal expansion of CD4+ and CD8+ blood T cells had occurred by week 6. Among T cells, CD8+ cells averaged more expanded clones than CD4+ cells.

The sample here was CD4+ or CD8+ T cells sorted from blood, taken in a trial of the OX40 agonist ivuxolimab. This clonotype was sampled from an adult with an advanced solid tumor such as melanoma, head and neck, liver or kidney cancer. The gene calls are TRBV5-1 and TRBJ2-7; TRBD1 aligns across 10 bases. CDR3 sequence (DNA): TGCGCCAGCAGCACCGGGACAGGGGTTACCTACGAGCAGTACTTC. Translating gives CASSTGTGVTYEQYF. Variable domain in full (rest from reference TRBV5-1 and TRBJ2-7): KAGVTQTPRYLIKTRGQQVTLSCSPISGHRSVSWYQQTPGQGLQFLFEYFSETQRNKGNFPGRFSGRQFSNSRSEMNVSTLELGDSALYLCASSTGTGVTYEQYFGPGTRLTVT.